This T cell receptor beta chain was found in a study of T cell responses to AZD1222 COVID-19 vaccine. Study results and caveats: Baseline seropositives among AZD1222 recipients totaled only five or six. White British ancestry dominated among donors, who included more females, and clonal diversity was possibly underestimated.

About this clone itself: Its antigen remains unknown.

The CDR3 sequence is 16 residues long. V lost 2 bases and J lost 0, with 8 bases in between. CDR1 and CDR2 (germline): LGHDT, YNNKEL (reference sequence). Using immunoSEQ multiplex PCR, the repertoire was profiled, and TCRdb retains in-frame clones only, with some absent. This table holds 100,000 or so clones, about 90% found once. The TCR comes from an adult who received the AZD1222 COVID-19 vaccine. The material sequenced was peripheral blood, taken 28 days after the second AZD1222 dose. The rearrangement uses TRBV3-1 (or the pseudogene TRBV3-2) and TRBJ1-6, with D unclear. The chain's CDR3 is CASSQIRSSYNSPLHF. CDR3 bases: TGTGCCAGCAGCCAAATCCGGAGCTCCTATAATTCACCCCTCCACTTT.